This T cell receptor (beta chain) was obtained from a study of T cell changes during pregnancy in multiple sclerosis. V was clipped by 5 bases and J by 4 bases, with 14 bases between them. The germline V gene has CDR1 MDHEN and CDR2 SYDVKM. The CDR3 totals 14 residues. Here immunoSEQ multiplex PCR was the method, and the copy in TCRdb shows in-frame clones only, minus some. The table records 39,000 or so clones, more than 85% of them present only once. The receptor's source is a female donor with multiple sclerosis, enrolled in a pregnancy study. This chain links TRBV28 with TRBJ2-5; perhaps TRBD2 as D (6 bases). The input for sequencing was CD8+ T cells from peripheral blood mononuclear cells, taken after pregnancy. The CDR3 DNA sequence: TGTGCCAGCAGTCGCTCCGGGGGTGGAGAGACCCAGTACTTC. This codes for CASSRSGGGETQYF.